This TCR beta chain was identified during a study of blood T cell repertoires in COVID-19. Study as a whole: The United States, Italy and Spain provided the acute and convalescent COVID-19 samples. From T cells, B-cell-depleted T cells, or PBMCs came the material, which was cDNA or gDNA.

The Seattle site enrolled patients during active infection and followed them longitudinally. This clone was observed a handful of times. TCRdb's table, derived via immunoSEQ multiplex PCR, lists solely in-frame clones and lacks some. The data contain over 150,000 clones, roughly 84% of them singletons. V lost 7 bases and J lost 5, with 14 bases in between. Germline V gene sequence: CDR1 MNHNY, CDR2 SVGAGI (reference sequence). The CDR3 consists of 13 residues. The sample taken for sequencing was peripheral blood. The V and J genes are TRBV6-6 and TRBJ1-1, with D possibly TRBD1 on 5 matching bases. The clonotype comes from a man in his fifties with COVID-19, enrolled during active disease. CDR3 amino acids: CASTLREGTEAFF. The CDR3 bases are TGTGCCAGCACCCTCAGGGAGGGGACTGAAGCTTTCTTT.